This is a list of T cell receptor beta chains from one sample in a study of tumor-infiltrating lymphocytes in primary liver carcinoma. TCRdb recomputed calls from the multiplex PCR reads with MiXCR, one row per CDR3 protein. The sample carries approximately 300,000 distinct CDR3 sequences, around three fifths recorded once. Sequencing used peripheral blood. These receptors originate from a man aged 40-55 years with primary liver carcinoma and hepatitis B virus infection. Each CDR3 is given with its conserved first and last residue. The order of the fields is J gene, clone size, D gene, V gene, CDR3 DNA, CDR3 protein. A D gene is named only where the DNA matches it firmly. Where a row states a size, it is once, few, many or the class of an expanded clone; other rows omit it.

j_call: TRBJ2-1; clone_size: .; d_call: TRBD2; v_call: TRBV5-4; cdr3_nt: TGTGCCAGCAGCCCGAAAAGCGGGAGCTCCTGCAATGAGCAGTTCTTC; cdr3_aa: CASSPKSGSSCNEQFF
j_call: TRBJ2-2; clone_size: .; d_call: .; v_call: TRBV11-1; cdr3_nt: TGTACCAGCAGCTTAATCACCGGGGAGCTGTTTTTT; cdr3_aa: CTSSLITGELFF
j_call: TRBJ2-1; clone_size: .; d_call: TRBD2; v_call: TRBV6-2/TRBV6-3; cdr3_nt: TGTGCCAGCAGTTACTTGGGACTAGCGGGAAGCTCCTACAATGAGCAGTTCTTC; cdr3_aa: CASSYLGLAGSSYNEQFF
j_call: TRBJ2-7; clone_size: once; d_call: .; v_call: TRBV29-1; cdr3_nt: TGCAGCATTGGGGAGCCATCCTACAAGCAGTACTTC; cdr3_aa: CSIGEPSYKQYF
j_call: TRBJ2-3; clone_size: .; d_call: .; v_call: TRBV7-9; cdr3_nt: TGTGCCAGCAGCGCAGGGGGGCCTAGCACAGATACGCAGTATTTT; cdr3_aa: CASSAGGPSTDTQYF
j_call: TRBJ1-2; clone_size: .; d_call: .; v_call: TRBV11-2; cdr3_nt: TGTGCCAGCAGCAAAGGGACAAGGGGATTCGAAGGCCACACCTTC; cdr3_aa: CASSKGTRGFEGHTF
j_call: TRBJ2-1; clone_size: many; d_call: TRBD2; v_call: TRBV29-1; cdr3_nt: TGCAGCGTTGAATTTACACTAGCGGGGAACAATGAGCAGTTCTTC; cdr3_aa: CSVEFTLAGNNEQFF
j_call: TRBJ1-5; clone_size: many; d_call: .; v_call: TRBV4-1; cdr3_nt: TGCGCCAGCAGCCAAGTTGATCTTGGGGTGAGCAATCAGCCCCAGCATTTT; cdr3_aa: CASSQVDLGVSNQPQHF
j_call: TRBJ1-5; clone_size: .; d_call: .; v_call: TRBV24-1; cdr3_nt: TGTGCCACCAGTGAACCACAACAAAATCAGCCCCAGCATTTT; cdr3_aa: CATSEPQQNQPQHF
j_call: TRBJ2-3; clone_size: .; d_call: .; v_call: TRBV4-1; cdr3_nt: TGCGCCAGCAACCAAGTTAGAGGACCAAGCACAGATACGCAGTATTTT; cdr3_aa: CASNQVRGPSTDTQYF
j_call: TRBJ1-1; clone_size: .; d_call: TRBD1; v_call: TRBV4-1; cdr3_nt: TGTGCCAGCAGTCTCGGGACAGGGACCCTGGACACTGAAGCTTTCTTT; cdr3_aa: CASSLGTGTLDTEAFF
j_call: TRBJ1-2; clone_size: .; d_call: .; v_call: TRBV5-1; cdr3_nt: TGCGCCAGCAGCTTATCAATTGGACATGCGGACGGCTACACCTTC; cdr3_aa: CASSLSIGHADGYTF
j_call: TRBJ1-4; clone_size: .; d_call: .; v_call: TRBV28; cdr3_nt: TGTGCCAGCAGGTCAGGGCAAAATGAAAAACTGTTTTTT; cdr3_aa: CASRSGQNEKLFF
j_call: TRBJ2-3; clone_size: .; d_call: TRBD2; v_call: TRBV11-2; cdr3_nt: TGTGCCAGCGGCCTGGGGGTAGCGGGAGAGGCGGCAGATACGCAGTATTTT; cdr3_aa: CASGLGVAGEAADTQYF
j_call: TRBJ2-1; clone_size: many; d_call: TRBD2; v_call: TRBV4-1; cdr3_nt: TGCGCCAGCAGCCAAGAGGGACTAGCCCCCCACAATGAGCAGTTCTTC; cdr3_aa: CASSQEGLAPHNEQFF
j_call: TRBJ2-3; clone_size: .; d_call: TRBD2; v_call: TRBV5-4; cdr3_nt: TGTGCCAGCAGCCTGACTAGCGGGAACAGAGATACGCAGTATTTT; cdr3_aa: CASSLTSGNRDTQYF
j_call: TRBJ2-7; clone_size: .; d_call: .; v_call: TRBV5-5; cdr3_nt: TGTGCCAGCAGCTTTTGGCAGGGTCCCTACGAGCAGTACTTC; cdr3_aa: CASSFWQGPYEQYF
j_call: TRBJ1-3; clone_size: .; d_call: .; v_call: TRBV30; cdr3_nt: TGTGCCTGGATCTTTCGGGACACTGGAAACACCATATATTTT; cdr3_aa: CAWIFRDTGNTIYF
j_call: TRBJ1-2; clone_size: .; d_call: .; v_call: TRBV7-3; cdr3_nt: TGTGCCAGCAGCTTAAGGGGGGGGGACTATGGCCACACCTTC; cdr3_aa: CASSLRGGDYGHTF
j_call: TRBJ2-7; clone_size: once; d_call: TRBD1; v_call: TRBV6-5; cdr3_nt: TGTGCCGGCAGTAAGCCCGGGGCAGGGGGCTACGAGCAGTACTTC; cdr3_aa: CAGSKPGAGGYEQYF
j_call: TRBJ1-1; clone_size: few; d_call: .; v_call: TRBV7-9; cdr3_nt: TGTGCCAGCAGCTTAGGGCAGATTGAAGCTTTCTTT; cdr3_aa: CASSLGQIEAFF
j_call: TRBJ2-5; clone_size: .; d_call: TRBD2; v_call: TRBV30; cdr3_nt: TGTGCCTGGACCAACGCGGGGGTTGGAGAGACCCAGTACTTC; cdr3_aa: CAWTNAGVGETQYF
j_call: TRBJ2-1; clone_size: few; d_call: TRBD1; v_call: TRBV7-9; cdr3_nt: TGTGCCAGCAGCTTAGGTTCAACAGGGGGGTCCTACAATGAGCAGTTCTTC; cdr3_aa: CASSLGSTGGSYNEQFF
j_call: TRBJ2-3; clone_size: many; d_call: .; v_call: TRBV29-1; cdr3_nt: TGCAGCGTGGGATACACAGATACGCAGTATTTT; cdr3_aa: CSVGYTDTQYF
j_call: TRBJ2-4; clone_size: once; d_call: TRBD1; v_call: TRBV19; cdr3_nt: TGTGCCAGCCGCCCGACAGGGGTTGGAGCCAAAAACATTCAGTACTTC; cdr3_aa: CASRPTGVGAKNIQYF
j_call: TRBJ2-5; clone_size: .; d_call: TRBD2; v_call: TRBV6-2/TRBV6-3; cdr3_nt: TGTGCCAGCAGGACTACTAGCGGAGGGGGTGAGACCCAGTACTTC; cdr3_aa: CASRTTSGGGETQYF
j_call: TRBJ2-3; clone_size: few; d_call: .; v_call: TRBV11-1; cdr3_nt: TGTGCCAGCATTGCGGGAAGGTCAGATACCCAGTGTTTT; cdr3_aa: CASIAGRSDTQCF
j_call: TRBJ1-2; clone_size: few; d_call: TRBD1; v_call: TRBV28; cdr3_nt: TGTGCCAGCAGTTCCCGGACAGGGCTCGGCTACACCTTC; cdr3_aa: CASSSRTGLGYTF
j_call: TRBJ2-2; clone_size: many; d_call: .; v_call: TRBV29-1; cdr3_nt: TGCAGCGTTGCGAAGATTTTGACCGGGGAGCTGTTTTTT; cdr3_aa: CSVAKILTGELFF
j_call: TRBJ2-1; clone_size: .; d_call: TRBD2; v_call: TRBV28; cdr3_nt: TGTGCCAGCGGCCTAGCGGGAATCTCCTACAATGAGCAGTTCTTC; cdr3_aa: CASGLAGISYNEQFF
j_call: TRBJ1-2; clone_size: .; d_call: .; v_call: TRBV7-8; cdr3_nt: TGTGCCAGCAGCAAGACAGATTCTAACTATGGCTACACCTTC; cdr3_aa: CASSKTDSNYGYTF
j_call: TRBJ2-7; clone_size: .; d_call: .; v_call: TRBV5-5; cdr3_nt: TGTGCCAGCAGCTTGGGTCAGATCGAGCAGTACTTC; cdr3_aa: CASSLGQIEQYF
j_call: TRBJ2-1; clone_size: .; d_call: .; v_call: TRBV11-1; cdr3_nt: TGTGCCAGCAGTTTACTCGCTGGCGCGGATCACTCCTACAATGAGCAGTTCTTC; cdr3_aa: CASSLLAGADHSYNEQFF
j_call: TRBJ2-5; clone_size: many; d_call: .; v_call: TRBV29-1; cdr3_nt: TGCAGCGTTGAAAATGTATTAGGGGAGACCCAGTACTTC; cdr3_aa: CSVENVLGETQYF
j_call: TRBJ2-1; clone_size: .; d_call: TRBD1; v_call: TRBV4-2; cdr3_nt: TGTGCCAGCAGCCAAATATCGGGACAGGTCAATGGGCAGTTCTTC; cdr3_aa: CASSQISGQVNGQFF
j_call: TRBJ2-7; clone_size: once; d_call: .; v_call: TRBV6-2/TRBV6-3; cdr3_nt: TGTGCCAGCAGTTATTTCGGTGCGGGTAAGAGATCTGATGAGCAGTACTTC; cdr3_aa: CASSYFGAGKRSDEQYF
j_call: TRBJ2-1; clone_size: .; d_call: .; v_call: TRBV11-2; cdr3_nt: TGTGCCAGCAGCTTGACTAACGGGAGAAGTGAGCAGTTCTTC; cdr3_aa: CASSLTNGRSEQFF
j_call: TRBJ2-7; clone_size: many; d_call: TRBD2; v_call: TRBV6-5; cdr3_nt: TGTGCCAGCAGTTACTCATATTTAGGTAGCGGGACCAGCTCCTACGAGCAGTACTTC; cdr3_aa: CASSYSYLGSGTSSYEQYF
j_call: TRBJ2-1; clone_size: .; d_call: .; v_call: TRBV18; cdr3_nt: TGTGCCAGCTCGCCACCTGCTAGTCTCTACAATGAGCAGTTCTTC; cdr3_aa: CASSPPASLYNEQFF
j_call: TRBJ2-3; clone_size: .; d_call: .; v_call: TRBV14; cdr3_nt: TGTGCCAACAGCCGCGGGAACACAGATACGCAGTATTTT; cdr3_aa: CANSRGNTDTQYF
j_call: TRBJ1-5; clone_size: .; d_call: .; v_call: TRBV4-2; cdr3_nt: TGTGCCAGGAGCCTTGAAGGACAGCCCAATCAGCCCCAGCATTTT; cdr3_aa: CARSLEGQPNQPQHF
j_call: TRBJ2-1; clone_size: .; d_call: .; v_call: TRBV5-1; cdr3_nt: TGCGCCAGCGGACCGGTCAGCTCCCTCAGTGAGCAGTTCTTC; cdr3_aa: CASGPVSSLSEQFF
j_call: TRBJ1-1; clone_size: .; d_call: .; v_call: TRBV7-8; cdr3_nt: TGTGTCAGCGCTGTTCAAGGGACTGAAGCTTTCTTT; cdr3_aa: CVSAVQGTEAFF
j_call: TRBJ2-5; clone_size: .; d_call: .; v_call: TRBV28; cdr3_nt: TGTGCCAGCAATGGGGACCACCTCAGGCAGATCCAGTACTTC; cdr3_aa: CASNGDHLRQIQYF
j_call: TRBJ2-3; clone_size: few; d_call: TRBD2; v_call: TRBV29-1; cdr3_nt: TGCAGCGTTGAATTTGCTAGCGGGAGAGATTATGGAGATATGCAGTATTTT; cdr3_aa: CSVEFASGRDYGDMQYF
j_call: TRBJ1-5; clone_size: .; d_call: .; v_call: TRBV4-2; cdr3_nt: TGCGCCAGCGGCCAAGATTGGGGCGGGCAGCCCCAGCATTTT; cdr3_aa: CASGQDWGGQPQHF
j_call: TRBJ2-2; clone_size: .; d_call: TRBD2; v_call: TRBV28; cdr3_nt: TGTGCCAGCAGTTTACGAGCGGGGGGGACCGGGGAGCTGTTTTTT; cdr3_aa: CASSLRAGGTGELFF
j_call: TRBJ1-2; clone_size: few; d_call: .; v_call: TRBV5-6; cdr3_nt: TGTGCCAGCAGCGTGGACGCCGGCGGAATCTATGGCTACACCTTC; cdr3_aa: CASSVDAGGIYGYTF
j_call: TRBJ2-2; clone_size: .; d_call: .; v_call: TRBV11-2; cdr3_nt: TGTGCCAGCAGCTTAGATTGGAGAGGTACTACCGAGGAGCTGTCTTTT; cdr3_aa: CASSLDWRGTTEELSF
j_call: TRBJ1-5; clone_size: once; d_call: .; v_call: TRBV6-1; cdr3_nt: TGTGCCAGCAATGAAACGGGAGCCAGTCCTTATCAGCCCCAGCATTTC; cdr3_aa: CASNETGASPYQPQHF
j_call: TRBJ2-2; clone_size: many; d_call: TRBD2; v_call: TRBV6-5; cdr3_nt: TGTGCCAGCAGTTACAAGCCCCGGGGGGCCGGGGAGCTGTTTTTT; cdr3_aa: CASSYKPRGAGELFF
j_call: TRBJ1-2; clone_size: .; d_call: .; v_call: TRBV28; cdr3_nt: TGTGCCAGCAGTTTCGCCCAGAACTATGGCTACACCTTC; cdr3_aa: CASSFAQNYGYTF
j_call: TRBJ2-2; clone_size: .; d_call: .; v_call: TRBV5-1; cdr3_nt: TGCGCCAGCAGCCCGGCGGCGGCGTCGTACACCGGGGAGCTGTTTTTT; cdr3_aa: CASSPAAASYTGELFF
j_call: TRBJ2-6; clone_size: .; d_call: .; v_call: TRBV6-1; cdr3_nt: TGTGCCAGCAGTGAAGGGGGACGTGGGGCCAACGTCCTGACTTTC; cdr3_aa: CASSEGGRGANVLTF
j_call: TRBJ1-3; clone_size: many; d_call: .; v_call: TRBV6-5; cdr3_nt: TGTGCCAGCAGTTACGCCAGGGGAACTGGAAACACCATATATTTT; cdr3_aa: CASSYARGTGNTIYF
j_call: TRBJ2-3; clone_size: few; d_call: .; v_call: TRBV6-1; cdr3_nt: TGTGCCAGCAGTGAAGCGTCAAACAGACGCCCCTCAGATACGCAGTATTTT; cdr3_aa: CASSEASNRRPSDTQYF
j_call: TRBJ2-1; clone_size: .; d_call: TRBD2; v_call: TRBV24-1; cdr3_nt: TGTGTCACCAGTGACCCACTCCCTAGCGGAAGCTCCTACAATGAGCAGTTCTTC; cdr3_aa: CVTSDPLPSGSSYNEQFF
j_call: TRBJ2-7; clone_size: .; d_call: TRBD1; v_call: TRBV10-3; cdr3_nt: TGTGCCATCAGTGACCCAGGGACAGGGGACGGTTACGATCAGTACTTC; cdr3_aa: CAISDPGTGDGYDQYF
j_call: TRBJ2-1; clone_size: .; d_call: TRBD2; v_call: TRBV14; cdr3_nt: TGTGCCAGCAGCCAAGAACGACTAGCGGGCTACAATGAGCAGTTCTTC; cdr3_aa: CASSQERLAGYNEQFF